This T cell receptor (beta chain) is drawn from a study of early stage breast cancer tumors. Overall study results and limits: Bulk DNA sequencing of unsorted cells missed chain pairing and markers.

This table comes from immunoSEQ multiplex PCR, and its TCRdb copy is limited to in-frame clones, with some not included. The top ten hold around 10% of the sample, which has about 30,000 clones, 70% to 75% seen once. Notes on this clone: The antigen remains unidentified.

Trimming removed 0 bases from V and 3 bases from J; junction bases left unmatched: 3. Germline loops: CDR1 LGHNA, CDR2 YSLEER. The CDR3 has 15 residues. Sequenced: breast tumor tissue. The receptor's source is a person aged 30-39 years with breast cancer. The V gene is TRBV4-3, the J gene TRBJ2-7, with TRBD1 matching 9 bases. The CDR3 nucleotides are TGCGCCAGCAGCCAAGATCCGGGACAGGGCTACGAGCAGTACTTC. The encoded protein is CASSQDPGQGYEQYF.